This passage covers 18 T cell receptor beta chains from one sample sequenced in a study of T cells in localized non-small cell lung cancer. Libraries were prepared by immunoSEQ multiplex PCR; TCRdb keeps only in-frame clonotypes and omits some of them. Of roughly 16,000 clones in the sample, 89% were seen once. The input for sequencing was peripheral blood, taken before any cancer treatment. Every receptor here comes from a female donor over 55 with stage III squamous cell lung carcinoma.

This chain joins TRBV7-8 and TRBJ2-7; D perhaps matches TRBD2 (6 bases). CDR1 and CDR2 from the germline V gene are SGHVS and FQNEAQ. Trimming stripped 2 bases from V and 5 bases from J, with 10 bases between. The CDR3 runs 13 residues. The CDR3 is CASSLSPGDEQYF. CDR3 bases: TGTGCCAGCAGCTTATCGCCGGGGGACGAGCAGTACTTC.

About this clone itself: The identical CDR3 is also encoded by other nucleotide sequences in the sample. The genes are TRBV11-2 and TRBJ2-1, with TRBD2 matching over 14 bases. V lost 1 base and J lost 6; bases outside the gene matches: 8. This CDR3 has 18 amino acids. Germline lookup yields CDR1 SGHAT and CDR2 FQNNGV. CDR3 DNA: TGTGCCAGCAGCTTAGTGTCCGGGACTAGCGGGAGAGGCAATGAGCAGTTCTTC. It is translated as CASSLVSGTSGRGNEQFF.

This sequence joins TRBV5-1 and TRBJ2-2; D may be TRBD1 (6 bases). Germline V CDR1 and CDR2: SGHRS, YFSETQ. The CDR3 totals 14 residues. V lost 0 bases and J lost 4, with 7 bases in between. The CDR3, as DNA: TGCGCCAGCAGCTTGGAGGACAGCACCGGGGAGCTGTTTTTT. Encoded protein: CASSLEDSTGELFF.

The chain employs TRBV19 and TRBJ2-7, with 9 nucleotides matching TRBD1. Trimming at V came to 4 bases and at J to 6 bases, leaving 10 bases not matched to a gene. This CDR3 is 15 amino acids long. The germline CDR1 and CDR2 sequences are LNHDA and SQIVND (reference sequence). Here the CDR3 DNA reads TGTGCCAGTAGTACCCTGGGGACAGGGATGGTCGAGCAGTACTTC. The encoded protein is CASSTLGTGMVEQYF.

The J gene is TRBJ2-3, the V gene TRBV28, with 10 bases that match TRBD2. Germline V CDR1 and CDR2: MDHEN, SYDVKM. CDR3 length equals 15 residues. Unmatched junction bases numbered 4, after V lost 5 bases and J lost 2 bases. The CDR3 nucleotides are TGTGCCAGCAGTGAGCGGGAGGGGCACACAGATACGCAGTATTTT. Protein sequence: CASSEREGHTDTQYF.

V and J are TRBV2 and TRBJ1-2, with D tentatively TRBD1 (5 bases). The CDR3 is made up of 13 amino acids. The germline CDR1 and CDR2 sequences are SNHLY and FYNNEI. Trimming took 6 bases from V and 9 from J, leaving 17 bases between them. The CDR3 loop is CASSGSGYGRYTF. The CDR3 DNA is TGTGCCAGCAGCGGATCAGGGTACGGGCGCTACACCTTC. The full variable domain, completed using reference TRBV2 and TRBJ1-2, is EPEVTQTPSHQVTQMGQEVILRCVPISNHLYFYWYRQILGQKVEFLVSFYNNEISEKSEIFDDQFSVERPDGSNFTLKIRSTKLEDSAMYFCASSGSGYGRYTFGSGTRLTVV.

The chain employs TRBV5-1 and TRBJ2-1; D might be TRBD2 (6 bases). V lost 0 bases, J lost 6 bases, and 16 bases lay in between. This CDR3 has 16 amino acids. Per the germline V gene, CDR1 is SGHRS and CDR2 is YFSETQ. This CDR3 is CASSLEGRPLGNEQFF. CDR3 DNA sequence: TGCGCCAGCAGCTTGGAGGGGAGGCCCCTCGGCAATGAGCAGTTCTTC.

The chain is built from TRBV4-1 and TRBJ1-1, with TRBD1 matching over 10 bases. V shed 4 bases and J 3 bases; nucleotides not matched to a gene: 8. Germline-derived CDR1 and CDR2 are MGHRA and YSYEKL. This CDR3 region has 16 residues. CDR3 DNA: TGCGCCAGCAGCCTAGCGACAGGGGGCGCGGACACTGAAGCTTTCTTT. Translation: CASSLATGGADTEAFF.

The rearrangement uses TRBV4-1 and TRBJ2-3; D is possibly TRBD2 (5 bases). V was trimmed by 0 bases and J by 5 bases, leaving 12 bases between them. This CDR3 has 15 amino acids. Germline V gene data show CDR1 as MGHRA and CDR2 as YSYEKL. DNA of the CDR3: TGCGCCAGCAGCCAAGAAAAGCTAGCCCTAGATACGCAGTATTTT. This translates into CASSQEKLALDTQYF.

The chain joins TRBV5-4 to TRBJ2-2, with a tentative D call TRBD1 (6 bases). CDR3 length: 14 residues. Germline V lookup: CDR1 SGHNT, CDR2 YYREEE (reference sequence). Deletions cut 0 bases from V and 7 bases from J, with 10 bases between. In DNA, the CDR3 is TGTGCCAGCAGCTTGGACAGGGCCCTCGGGGAGCTGTTTTTT. Translation gives CASSLDRALGELFF. The full variable domain, with the rest looked up from reference TRBV5-4 and TRBJ2-2, is ETGVTQSPTHLIKTRGQQVTLRCSSQSGHNTVSWYQQALGQGPQFIFQYYREEENGRGNFPPRFSGLQFPNYSSELNVNALELDDSALYLCASSLDRALGELFFGEGSRLTVL.

Only one count was recorded for this clone. The chain recombines TRBV27 with TRBJ2-3, with TRBD2 identical over 7 bases. This CDR3 is 17 amino acids long. V shed 0 bases and J 1 base; nucleotides not matched to a gene: 7. Germline lookup yields CDR1 MNHEY and CDR2 SMNVEV (reference sequence). CDR3 sequence (DNA): TGTGCCAGCAGTTTATCCCCGATGGGGGGGGGCACAGATACGCAGTATTTT. Its translation is CASSLSPMGGGTDTQYF.

J is TRBJ1-2 and V is TRBV7-2, with D tentatively TRBD1 (6 bases). The germline V gene encodes CDR1 SGHTA and CDR2 FQGNSA. The CDR3 length is 14 residues. Trimming pared 0 bases from V and 5 bases from J, leaving 10 bases between. CDR3 region: CASSLAEGGYGYTF. The CDR3 DNA is TGTGCCAGCAGCTTAGCCGAGGGGGGATATGGCTACACCTTC.

This chain uses TRBV7-7 with TRBJ2-1, with TRBD2 as a possible D gene (5 bases). CDR1 is SSHAT and CDR2 is FNYEAQ in the germline V gene (reference sequence). The CDR3 spans 16 residues. V was cut by 1 base and J by 0 bases, with 10 bases left in between. CDR3 bases: TGTGCCAGCAGCTTAGGGGGAGTAAGCTCCTACAATGAGCAGTTCTTC. The encoded protein is CASSLGGVSSYNEQFF.

J is TRBJ2-7 and V is TRBV7-2; 8 positions match TRBD1. This CDR3 contains 13 residues. Per germline, CDR1 SGHTA and CDR2 FQGNSA. Unmatched junction bases numbered 5, after V lost 1 base and J lost 9 bases. The CDR3 DNA reads as TGTGCCAGCAGCTTAGAGACAGGGGTTGGGCAGTACTTC. Translated, it gives CASSLETGVGQYF.

The V call is TRBV27, the J call TRBJ1-1; D gene uncertain. This CDR3 comprises 15 residues. Trimming removed 5 bases from V and 2 bases from J, with 15 bases in between. The germline V gene has CDR1 MNHEY and CDR2 SMNVEV (reference sequence). The CDR3 DNA follows: TGTGCCAGCAGTCCCAATAGCGGGTACAACACTGAAGCTTTCTTT. Translated, it gives CASSPNSGYNTEAFF.

The chain carries TRBV7-9 and TRBJ2-3; D unresolved. The CDR3 is made up of 15 amino acids. V lost 5 bases, J lost 0 bases, and 12 bases lay in between. CDR1 and CDR2 (germline): SEHNR, FQNEAQ (reference sequence). The CDR3 reads CASSPTGGSTDTQYF. The CDR3 DNA reads TGTGCCAGCAGCCCTACCGGTGGGAGCACAGATACGCAGTATTTT. Based on the CDR3 plus reference TRBV7-9 and TRBJ2-3, the full variable domain is DTGVSQNPRHKITKRGQNVTFRCDPISEHNRLYWYRQTLGQGPEFLTYFQNEAQLEKSRLLSDRFSAERPKGSFSTLEIQRTEQGDSAMYLCASSPTGGSTDTQYFGPGTRLTVL.

This clone was seen more than once but under ten times. The chain employs TRBV30 and TRBJ1-5; TRBD1 is a possible D gene (5 bases). Looked up from germline, CDR1 is GTSNPN and CDR2 is SVGIG (reference sequence). Trimming left V 3 bases short and J 6 bases short, with 15 bases between. The CDR3 sequence is 14 residues long. In DNA form, the CDR3 reads TGTGCCTGGAGATTGCCAGGGAATAGTCAGCCCCAGCATTTT. Translation gives CAWRLPGNSQPQHF.

V usage is TRBV6-1 and J usage is TRBJ2-7; the D is unclear. Germline values: CDR1 MNHNS, CDR2 SASEGT. This CDR3 is built from 16 residues. Trimming took off 2 bases at V and 1 base at J, with 15 bases between the two ends. CDR3 amino acids: CASSEWSAGRSYEQYF. The CDR3 DNA sequence: TGTGCCAGCAGTGAATGGTCTGCAGGCCGTTCCTACGAGCAGTACTTC.